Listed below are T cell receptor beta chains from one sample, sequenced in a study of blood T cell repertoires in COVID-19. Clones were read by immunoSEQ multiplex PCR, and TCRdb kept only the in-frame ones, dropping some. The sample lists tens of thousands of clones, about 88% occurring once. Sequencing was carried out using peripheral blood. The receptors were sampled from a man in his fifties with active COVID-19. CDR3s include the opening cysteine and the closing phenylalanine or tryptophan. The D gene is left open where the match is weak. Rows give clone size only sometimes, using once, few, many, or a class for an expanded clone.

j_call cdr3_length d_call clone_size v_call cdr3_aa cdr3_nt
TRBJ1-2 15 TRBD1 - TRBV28 CASSLEGQTPGGYTF TGTGCCAGCAGTTTGGAGGGACAGACGCCGGGCGGCTACACCTTC
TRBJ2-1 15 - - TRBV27 CASSLVPGTYNEQFF TGTGCCAGCAGTTTGGTACCGGGGACCTACAATGAGCAGTTCTTC
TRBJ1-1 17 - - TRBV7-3 CASSLTFQITKNTEAFF TGTGCCAGCAGCTTAACATTTCAGATCACCAAGAACACTGAAGCTTTCTTT
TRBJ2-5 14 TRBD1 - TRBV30 CAWRAAGGVETQYF TGTGCCTGGAGAGCGGCAGGGGGCGTGGAGACCCAGTACTTC
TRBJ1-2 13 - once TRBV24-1 CATSDFPREGYTF TGTGCCACCAGTGATTTCCCGAGGGAAGGCTACACCTTC
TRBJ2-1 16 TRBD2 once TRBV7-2 CASSLRVSGVGNEQFF TGTGCCAGCAGCTTACGGGTTAGCGGGGTGGGAAATGAGCAGTTCTTC
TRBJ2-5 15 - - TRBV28 CASIPGGRDQETQYF TGTGCCAGCATCCCAGGAGGAAGAGATCAAGAGACCCAGTACTTC
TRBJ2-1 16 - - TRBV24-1 CATSDQNRDTDNEQFF TGTGCCACCAGTGACCAAAACCGGGACACGGACAATGAGCAGTTCTTC
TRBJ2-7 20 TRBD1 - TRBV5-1 CASSLGHSVGTGPKSYEQYF TGCGCCAGCAGCTTGGGACACTCCGTTGGGACAGGGCCAAAGTCCTACGAGCAGTACTTC
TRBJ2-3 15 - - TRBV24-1 CATSGTDRGTDTQYF TGTGCCACCAGTGGCACGGATCGGGGAACAGATACGCAGTATTTT
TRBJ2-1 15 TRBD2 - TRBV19 CASSPSSGGADEQFF TGTGCCAGTAGTCCCTCTAGCGGGGGGGCCGATGAGCAGTTCTTC
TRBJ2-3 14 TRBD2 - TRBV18 CASSRTSGTDTQYF TGTGCCAGCTCACGAACTAGCGGGACAGATACGCAGTATTTT
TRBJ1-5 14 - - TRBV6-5 CASRTRTASQPQHF TGTGCCAGCAGGACCCGGACAGCATCACAGCCCCAGCATTTT
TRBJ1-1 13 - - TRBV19 CASKTRLDTEAFF TGTGCCTCAAAGACCCGACTCGACACTGAAGCTTTCTTT
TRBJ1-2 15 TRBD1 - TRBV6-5 CASVGQGNARGGYTF TGTGCCAGCGTGGGACAGGGGAATGCTCGAGGTGGCTACACCTTC
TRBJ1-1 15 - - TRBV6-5 CASRRQDTINTEAFF TGTGCCAGCAGGAGGCAGGACACTATCAACACTGAAGCTTTCTTT
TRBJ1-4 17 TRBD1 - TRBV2 CASRLMTRGRGGEKLFF TGTGCCAGCAGGCTTATGACCAGGGGGCGTGGGGGAGAAAAACTGTTTTTT
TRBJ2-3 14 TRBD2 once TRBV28 CASRPWRERDTQYF TGTGCCAGCAGACCATGGCGGGAGAGGGATACGCAGTATTTT
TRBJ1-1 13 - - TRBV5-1 CASSLTVNTEAFF TGCGCCAGCAGCCTGACAGTGAACACTGAAGCTTTCTTT
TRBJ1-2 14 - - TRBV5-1 CASSLERGRDGYTF TGCGCCAGCAGCTTGGAACGGGGGAGGGATGGCTACACCTTC
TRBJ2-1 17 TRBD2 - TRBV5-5 CASRLGTSGSLYNEQFF TGTGCCAGCAGACTTGGGACTAGCGGGAGCCTTTACAATGAGCAGTTCTTC
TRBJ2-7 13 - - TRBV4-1 CASSYDSIYEQYF TGCGCCAGCAGTTACGACAGTATTTACGAGCAGTACTTC
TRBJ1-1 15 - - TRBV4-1 CASSQGTLLNTEAFF TGCGCCAGCAGCCAAGGGACACTCCTGAACACTGAAGCTTTCTTT
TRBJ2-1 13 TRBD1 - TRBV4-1 CASSQGQGDEQFF TGCGCCAGCAGCCAAGGACAGGGCGATGAGCAGTTCTTC
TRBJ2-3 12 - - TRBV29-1 CSGRRALDTQYF TGCAGCGGCCGGAGGGCCTTGGATACGCAGTATTTT
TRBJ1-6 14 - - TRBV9 CASSDRERNSPLHF TGTGCCAGCAGCGACCGGGAGAGAAATTCACCCCTCCACTTT
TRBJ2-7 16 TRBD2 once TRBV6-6 CASSYGQRGGLNEQYF TGTGCCAGCAGTTACGGTCAGCGGGGGGGCTTGAACGAGCAGTACTTC
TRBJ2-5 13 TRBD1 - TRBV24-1 CATSARGRETQYF TGTGCCACCAGTGCCAGGGGGCGAGAGACCCAGTACTTC
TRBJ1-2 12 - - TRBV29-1 CSVSQVNYGYTF TGCAGCGTATCACAGGTCAACTATGGCTACACCTTC
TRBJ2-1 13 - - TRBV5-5 CASSLESYNEQFF TGTGCCAGCAGCTTGGAGAGCTACAATGAGCAGTTCTTC
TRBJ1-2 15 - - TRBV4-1 CASSQEWRTVYGYTF TGCGCCAGCAGCCAAGAATGGCGGACTGTATATGGCTACACCTTC
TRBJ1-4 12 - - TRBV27 CASRQGFEKLFF TGTGCCAGCAGACAGGGATTTGAAAAACTGTTTTTT
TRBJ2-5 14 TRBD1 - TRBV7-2 CASSHGTERETQYF TGTGCCAGCAGCCACGGGACAGAGCGGGAGACCCAGTACTTC
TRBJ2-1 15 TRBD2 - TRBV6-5 CASSGGLAGHNEQFF TGTGCCAGCAGCGGTGGACTAGCGGGACACAATGAGCAGTTCTTC
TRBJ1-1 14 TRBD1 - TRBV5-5 CASSTGQGGSQAFF TGTGCCAGCAGCACCGGACAGGGGGGGTCACAAGCTTTCTTT
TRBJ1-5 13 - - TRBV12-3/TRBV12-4 CASRTGLNQPQHF TGTGCCAGCAGGACAGGACTCAATCAGCCCCAGCATTTT
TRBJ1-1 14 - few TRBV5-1 CASSLANRNTEAFF TGCGCCAGCAGCTTGGCCAACAGAAACACTGAAGCTTTCTTT
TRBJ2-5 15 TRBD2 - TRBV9 CASSVNTGGGETQYF TGTGCCAGCAGCGTAAATACGGGAGGCGGAGAGACCCAGTACTTC
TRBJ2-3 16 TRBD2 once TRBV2 CASRMGLAGSTDTQYF TGTGCCAGCAGAATGGGACTAGCGGGTAGCACAGATACGCAGTATTTT
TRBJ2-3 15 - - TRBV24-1 CATSDTGTSTDTQYF TGTGCCACCAGTGACACCGGGACTAGCACAGATACGCAGTATTTT
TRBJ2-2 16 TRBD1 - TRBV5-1 CASSLSDRANTGELFF TGCGCCAGCAGCTTGAGTGACAGGGCTAACACCGGGGAGCTGTTTTTT